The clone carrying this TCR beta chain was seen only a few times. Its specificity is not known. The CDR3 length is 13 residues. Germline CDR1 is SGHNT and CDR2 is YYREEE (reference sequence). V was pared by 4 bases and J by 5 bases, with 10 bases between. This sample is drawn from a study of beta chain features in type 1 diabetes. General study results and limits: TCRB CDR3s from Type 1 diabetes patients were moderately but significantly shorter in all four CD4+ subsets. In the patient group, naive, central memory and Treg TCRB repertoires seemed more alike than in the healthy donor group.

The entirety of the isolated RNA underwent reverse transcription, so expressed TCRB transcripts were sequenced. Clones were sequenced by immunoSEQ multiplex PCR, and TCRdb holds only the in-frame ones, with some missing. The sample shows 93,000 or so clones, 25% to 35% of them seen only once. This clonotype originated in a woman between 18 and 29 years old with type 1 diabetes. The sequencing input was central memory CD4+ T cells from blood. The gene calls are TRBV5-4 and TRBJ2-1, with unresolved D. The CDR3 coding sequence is TGTGCCAGCAGCATGAACAGAGACAATGAGCAGTTCTTC. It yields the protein CASSMNRDNEQFF.